The following is a T cell receptor (beta chain) sequence with its context. The entry originates in a study of T cell changes during pregnancy in multiple sclerosis. CDR3 length: 15 residues. With 8 bases clipped from V and 4 bases from J, the junction kept 11 bases outside the gene matches. Germline V gene sequence: CDR1 MNHNY, CDR2 SVGAGI (reference sequence). Profiled with immunoSEQ multiplex PCR; TCRdb holds only in-frame clones, not every one. The sample includes 40,000 to 45,000 clones, 80% to 95% of them seen just once. The starting material was CD4+ T cells from peripheral blood mononuclear cells, obtained in the third trimester of pregnancy. The clonotype comes from a female donor with multiple sclerosis, enrolled in a pregnancy study. The gene calls are TRBV6-6 and TRBJ1-1; 9 nucleotides align to TRBD1. The CDR3 reads CASGRTGEWGTEAFF. The CDR3 DNA sequence: TGTGCCAGCGGTAGGACAGGGGAATGGGGCACTGAAGCTTTCTTT.